The 29 T cell receptor beta chains in this list originate from one sample, sequenced in a study of cytomegalovirus exposure and HLA in healthy donors. Using immunoSEQ multiplex PCR, the repertoire was profiled, and TCRdb retains in-frame clones only, with some absent. Of hundreds of thousands of clones detected, around 86% appear once; the ten largest clones hold around 1.2%. Input material: PBMCs. These receptor sequences come from a woman aged 25 to 39 in good health and CMV-seropositive.

This clone was seen once. This chain joins TRBV6-6 and TRBJ1-1; no clear D gene. The germline gives CDR1 MNHNY, CDR2 SVGAGI (reference sequence). V was pared by 8 bases and J by 3 bases, with 22 bases between. This CDR3 has 16 amino acids. The CDR3 DNA follows: TGTGCCAGCCGTAATGCGAGGGCTACATTTTACACTGAAGCTTTCTTT. It translates to CASRNARATFYTEAFF.

The sample holds a few counts of this clone. Germline is not matched at one junction end, which may reflect a read error. The chain carries TRBV7-8 and TRBJ1-2; tentatively, D is TRBD1 (6 bases). From germline, CDR1 is SGHVS and CDR2 FQNEAQ. The CDR3 totals 13 residues. DNA of the CDR3: TGTGCCAGCAGGTTAGACAGGAACTATGGCTACACCTTC. This encodes CASRLDRNYGYTF. Full variable domain (outside the CDR3, taken from reference TRBV7-8 and TRBJ1-2): GAGVSQSPRYKVAKRGQDVALRCDPISGHVSLFWYQQALGQGPEFLTYFQNEAQLDKSGLPSDRFFAERPEGSVSTLKIQRTQQEDSAVYLCASRLDRNYGYTFGSGTRLTVV.

This rearrangement joins TRBV30 to TRBJ2-5; 12 positions match TRBD2. Germline trimming cut 4 bases from V and 2 bases from J; bases unmatched to any gene: 8. Germline CDR1 reads GTSNPN; CDR2 reads SVGIG (reference sequence). There are 16 residues in the CDR3. The CDR3 nucleotides are TGTGCCTGGACCTTCCTAGCGGGAGGGCCTCAAGAGACCCAGTACTTC. Amino acid sequence: CAWTFLAGGPQETQYF.

The J gene is TRBJ1-1, the V gene TRBV19; maybe TRBD1 (6 bases). From germline, CDR1 is LNHDA and CDR2 SQIVND (reference sequence). Between the trimmed V and J ends, which lost 3 bases and 0 bases, there was a span of 17 bases. The CDR3 consists of 17 residues. CDR3 sequence: CASSMGIRQVMNTEAFF. The CDR3 DNA reads as TGTGCCAGTAGTATGGGAATCCGACAGGTCATGAACACTGAAGCTTTCTTT.

This clone was seen only once. The chain is built from TRBV5-1 and TRBJ2-7; 9 nucleotides align to TRBD2. The germline gives CDR1 SGHRS, CDR2 YFSETQ. Losses at the gene ends were 1 base for V and 4 bases for J; bases not matched to a gene: 9. The CDR3 runs to 16 residues. The CDR3 coding sequence is TGCGCCAGCAGCTTGACCGGGACTAGCCGACAATACGAGCAGTACTTC. Protein sequence: CASSLTGTSRQYEQYF.

The J gene is TRBJ2-3, the V gene TRBV19; possible D gene TRBD1, 5 bases. Trimming stripped 3 bases from V and 0 bases from J, with 7 bases between. Germline V CDR1 and CDR2: LNHDA, SQIVND (reference sequence). This CDR3 is 14 amino acids long. The CDR3 DNA is TGTGCCAGTAGTATCCAGGGTAGCACAGATACGCAGTATTTT. This translates into CASSIQGSTDTQYF.

This chain links TRBV7-8 with TRBJ1-5; the D gene is possibly TRBD1 (5 bases). The V end lost 4 bases, the J end lost 4 bases, and 14 bases lay between the germline ends. This CDR3 contains 15 residues. CDR1 is SGHVS, CDR2 FQNEAQ, per germline. Here the CDR3 reads CASSYEQRGNQPQHF. The CDR3, as DNA: TGTGCCAGCAGCTACGAACAGCGGGGGAATCAGCCCCAGCATTTT.

The genes are TRBV28 and TRBJ2-3; possible D gene TRBD2, 6 bases. This CDR3 has 16 residues. Germline CDR1 is MDHEN and CDR2 is SYDVKM. Trimming took 3 bases from V and 0 from J, leaving 13 bases between them. The DNA for the CDR3 is TGTGCCAGCAGTTTGGTGTTAGCGGCTAGCACAGATACGCAGTATTTT. Protein: CASSLVLAASTDTQYF.

V is TRBV30 and J is TRBJ1-2; no clear D gene. Germline values: CDR1 GTSNPN, CDR2 SVGIG (reference sequence). The CDR3 has 13 amino acids. Trimming took 1 base from V and 9 from J, leaving 15 bases between them. The CDR3 loop reads CAWSALDYGSYTF. The CDR3 DNA sequence: TGTGCCTGGAGTGCCCTCGATTACGGGAGCTACACCTTC.

This clone has just one count. The chain couples TRBV7-9 to TRBJ1-2; D is undetermined. This CDR3 is 16 amino acids long. The V and J ends lost 1 base and 4 bases respectively, with 16 bases between them. Germline CDR1 is SEHNR and CDR2 is FQNEAQ (reference sequence). The DNA for the CDR3 is TGTGCCAGCAGCTTAGAGGCTACGGGGTGGGGCTATGGCTACACCTTC. The encoded protein is CASSLEATGWGYGYTF.

The gene calls are TRBV28 and TRBJ2-7, with 10 bases fitting TRBD1. Trimming took 3 bases from V and 1 from J; bases not matched to a gene: 12. Germline V lookup: CDR1 MDHEN, CDR2 SYDVKM. The CDR3 has 18 residues. The CDR3 here is CASSFGQGGSGLSYEQYF. For the CDR3, the DNA is TGTGCCAGCAGTTTTGGACAGGGGGGATCGGGACTTTCCTACGAGCAGTACTTC.

This sequence joins TRBV29-1 and TRBJ2-2, with 8 positions matching TRBD1. The germline CDR1 and CDR2 sequences are SQVTM and ANQGSEA. There are 14 residues in the CDR3. Germline trimming cut 1 base from V and 5 bases from J; bases unmatched to any gene: 3. The CDR3, as DNA: TGCAGCGTTGAAGGACAGGGGAGGACCGGGGAGCTGTTTTTT. Amino acid sequence: CSVEGQGRTGELFF.

The rearrangement links TRBV7-3 to TRBJ2-7, with 12 nucleotides matching TRBD1. The CDR3 has 16 residues. Trimming at V came to 0 bases and at J to 4 bases, leaving 4 bases not matched to a gene. Germline lookup yields CDR1 SGHTA and CDR2 FQGTGA. CDR3 sequence reads: CASSLTGTGGFYEQYF. CDR3 bases: TGTGCCAGCAGCTTAACCGGGACAGGGGGCTTTTACGAGCAGTACTTC.

This clone was counted a few times. This chain connects TRBV2 to TRBJ2-7, with TRBD1 matching 8 bases. In germline, CDR1 is SNHLY, CDR2 FYNNEI. The CDR3 has 12 amino acids. J gave up 4 bases and V 8 bases, and 4 bases lay outside the gene matches. The CDR3 sequence: CASQGARYEQYF. CDR3 nucleotide sequence: TGTGCCAGCCAGGGGGCGCGGTACGAGCAGTACTTC. The variable domain in full, with the rest retrieved from reference TRBV2 and TRBJ2-7, is EPEVTQTPSHQVTQMGQEVILRCVPISNHLYFYWYRQILGQKVEFLVSFYNNEISEKSEIFDDQFSVERPDGSNFTLKIRSTKLEDSAMYFCASQGARYEQYFGPGTRLTVT.

The rearrangement links TRBV5-6 to TRBJ1-1; 7 bases are shared with TRBD1. CDR1 is SGHDT, CDR2 YYEEEE, per germline. The CDR3 is made up of 15 amino acids. The trim removed 2 bases at V and 1 base at J, leaving 5 bases unmatched. CDR3 coding DNA: TGTGCCAGCAGCTTTGACAGGGCCCCGAACACTGAAGCTTTCTTT. Translation: CASSFDRAPNTEAFF. Supplemented by reference TRBV5-6 and TRBJ1-1, the full variable domain reads DAGVTQSPTHLIKTRGQQVTLRCSPKSGHDTVSWYQQALGQGPQFIFQYYEEEERQRGNFPDRFSGHQFPNYSSELNVNALLLGDSALYLCASSFDRAPNTEAFFGQGTRLTVV.

The gene calls are TRBV11-2 and TRBJ2-5, with D perhaps TRBD1 (6 bases). Germline loops: CDR1 SGHAT, CDR2 FQNNGV. Trimming pared 6 bases from V and 3 bases from J, leaving 14 bases between. The CDR3 length is 14 residues. The CDR3 protein is CASSSSGHKETQYF. The DNA of the CDR3 is TGTGCCAGCAGTTCCTCGGGACACAAAGAGACCCAGTACTTC.

The J gene is TRBJ2-7, the V gene TRBV2; tentative D call: TRBD2 (6 bases). The CDR3 length is 13 residues. In germline, CDR1 is SNHLY, CDR2 FYNNEI. V lost 6 bases and J 2 bases, leaving 11 bases between the germline ends. The CDR3 here is CASREGPTYEQYF. The CDR3 DNA follows: TGTGCCAGCAGGGAGGGGCCGACCTACGAGCAGTACTTC.

The rearrangement joins TRBV2 to TRBJ2-3; 10 nucleotides match TRBD2. J was trimmed by 2 bases and V by 7 bases; bases with no gene match: 9. The length of the CDR3 is 16 residues. Germline loops: CDR1 SNHLY, CDR2 FYNNEI. For the CDR3, the DNA is TGTGCCAGCAAAGAAGGACTAGCGGCTAACACAGATACGCAGTATTTT. It is translated as CASKEGLAANTDTQYF.

This sequence joins TRBV7-6 and TRBJ2-2, with 8 bases matching TRBD1. V lost 3 bases and J lost 7; bases outside the gene matches: 10. This CDR3 has 16 residues. Germline CDR1 is SGHVS and CDR2 is FNYEAQ. Written as DNA, the CDR3 is TGTGCCAGCAGCTTCACTGGACAGGGATTAGACGGGGAGCTGTTTTTT. Protein product: CASSFTGQGLDGELFF.

The CDR3 loop reads CASSLSLPGSGPIGEQFF. CDR3 nucleotides: TGTGCCAGCAGTTTAAGCCTACCGGGTAGCGGGCCGATCGGTGAGCAGTTCTTC. This chain joins TRBV27 and TRBJ2-1; TRBD2 agrees at 7 bases. J gave up 9 bases and V 2 bases, and 19 bases lay outside the gene matches. The germline CDR1 and CDR2 sequences are MNHEY and SMNVEV (reference sequence). CDR3 length: 18 amino acids.

CDR3 nucleotides: TGTGCCAGCACCGAACCGGGACAGGGCCTCTACGAGCAGTACTTC. Residues: CASTEPGQGLYEQYF. V usage is TRBV11-3 and J usage is TRBJ2-7; 9 bases map to TRBD1. J lost 3 bases, V lost 7 bases, and 10 bases had no gene match. The CDR3 extends over 15 amino acids. CDR1 is SGHNT and CDR2 is YENEEA in the germline V gene. The complete variable domain, with remaining parts taken from reference TRBV11-3 and TRBJ2-7, reads EAGVVQSPRYKIIEKKQPVAFWCNPISGHNTLYWYLQNLGQGPELLIRYENEEAVDDSQLPKDRFSAERLKGVDSTLKIQPAELGDSAVYLCASTEPGQGLYEQYFGPGTRLTVT.

V gene TRBV6-6 combines with J gene TRBJ1-4, with 9 bases that match TRBD1. Germline V gene sequence: CDR1 MNHNY, CDR2 SVGAGI (reference sequence). The CDR3 is 15 residues long. Unmatched junction bases numbered 8, after V lost 7 bases and J lost 5 bases. CDR3 amino acids: CASTIGQGTNEKLFF. The CDR3 DNA reads TGTGCCAGCACCATTGGACAGGGGACAAATGAAAAACTGTTTTTT.

The chain joins TRBV28 to TRBJ1-5; weak D call: TRBD1 (5 bases). This CDR3 is built from 12 residues. Germline CDR1 MDHEN, CDR2 SYDVKM. The CDR3 nucleotides read TGTGTCTTGGGCAGGGCAGATCAGCCCCAGCATTTT. Its protein is CVLGRADQPQHF.

This rearrangement joins TRBV15 to TRBJ2-7; 11 bases are shared with TRBD2. The V gene's germline CDR1 is LNHNV and CDR2 YYDKDF (reference sequence). The V and J ends lost 1 base and 4 bases, in that order; junction bases with no gene match: 6. The CDR3 has 16 amino acids. The CDR3 here is CATSRVLAGERYEQYF. The CDR3 region has the DNA TGTGCCACCAGCAGAGTACTAGCGGGAGAACGGTACGAGCAGTACTTC.

The V call is TRBV5-6, the J call TRBJ2-3; 7 bases match TRBD1. The V gene end was trimmed by 3 bases and the J gene end by 4 bases; junction bases not matched to a gene: 11. Germline assignment: CDR1 SGHDT and CDR2 YYEEEE. The CDR3 runs to 16 residues. DNA of the CDR3: TGTGCCAGCAGCTGGAACAGGGGTGCGGGTGCAGATACGCAGTATTTT. It specifies CASSWNRGAGADTQYF.

This chain's CDR3 is CASSPIAGHSYEQYF. The CDR3 region has the DNA TGCGCCAGCAGTCCTATAGCGGGACACTCCTACGAGCAGTACTTC. The J gene is TRBJ2-7, the V gene TRBV4-1; TRBD2 matches 8 bases. The CDR3 runs to 15 residues. Germline V gives CDR1 MGHRA, CDR2 YSYEKL. J gave up 0 bases and V 6 bases, and 7 bases lay outside the gene matches.

The chain couples TRBV5-1 to TRBJ2-4; TRBD2 might be the D (5 bases). Germline V gives CDR1 SGHRS, CDR2 YFSETQ. This CDR3 comprises 14 residues. The V and J ends lost 0 bases and 6 bases respectively, with 10 bases between them. The CDR3 region has the DNA TGCGCCAGCAGCTTGGATGCTAGCCGAAACATTCAGTACTTC. Protein product: CASSLDASRNIQYF. Full variable domain (remainder filled in from reference TRBV5-1 and TRBJ2-4): KAGVTQTPRYLIKTRGQQVTLSCSPISGHRSVSWYQQTPGQGLQFLFEYFSETQRNKGNFPGRFSGRQFSNSRSEMNVSTLELGDSALYLCASSLDASRNIQYFGAGTRLSVL.

This chain uses TRBV2 with TRBJ1-2; TRBD1 might be the D (5 bases). Germline CDR1 and CDR2: SNHLY and FYNNEI. This CDR3 has 13 amino acids. With 6 bases removed from V and 4 bases from J, the gap between germline ends came to 12 bases. As DNA, the CDR3 is TGTGCCAGCAGCCCAGACAGCCCCTATGGCTACACCTTC. Protein sequence: CASSPDSPYGYTF.

This rearrangement joins TRBV28 to TRBJ1-1, with D uncertain. CDR3 length: 15 residues. V lost 1 base and J 4 bases, leaving 13 bases between the germline ends. CDR1 and CDR2 from the germline V gene are MDHEN and SYDVKM. The CDR3 sequence is CASSLYPHRGTEAFF. The DNA for the CDR3 is TGTGCCAGCAGTTTATATCCGCACCGGGGCACTGAAGCTTTCTTT.